These 31 T cell receptor beta chains share one sample of origin, sequenced in a study of blood T cell repertoires in COVID-19. Clones were read by immunoSEQ multiplex PCR, and TCRdb kept only the in-frame ones, dropping some. The data contain 150,000 to 200,000 clones, roughly nine tenths of them singletons. The sequenced material came from peripheral blood. These receptors all stem from a man younger than 30 who had recovered from COVID-19.

This rearrangement joins TRBV7-2 to TRBJ2-1; 8 bases agree with TRBD1. The CDR3 spans 15 residues. CDR1 and CDR2 (germline): SGHTA, FQGNSA. The V gene end was trimmed by 5 bases and the J gene end by 1 base; junction bases not matched to a gene: 4. CDR3 nucleotide sequence: TGTGCCAGCAGCCCGGGACAGGTTTCCTACAATGAGCAGTTCTTC. Translated, it gives CASSPGQVSYNEQFF.

This chain uses TRBV6-5 with TRBJ1-2; D remains ambiguous. The CDR3 has 13 amino acids. Trimming took 4 bases from V and 5 from J, leaving 11 bases between them. CDR1 is MNHEY and CDR2 is SVGAGI in the germline V gene. CDR3 protein: CASSSDAGYGYTF. The CDR3 nucleotides are TGTGCCAGCAGTTCTGACGCGGGATATGGCTACACCTTC.

The sample holds a few counts of this clone. This chain connects TRBV2 to TRBJ1-1; tentatively, D is TRBD1 (5 bases). Deletions cut 8 bases from V and 5 bases from J, with 15 bases between. Germline CDR1 is SNHLY and CDR2 is FYNNEI. The CDR3 runs to 13 residues. The CDR3 spells CASAVQEGTEAFF. The DNA for the CDR3 is TGTGCCAGCGCGGTCCAGGAGGGGACTGAAGCTTTCTTT.

The genes are TRBV4-3 and TRBJ2-3; 8 bases are a match to TRBD1. The CDR3 extends over 16 amino acids. J lost 2 bases, V lost 5 bases, and 9 bases had no gene match. Per germline, CDR1 LGHNA and CDR2 YSLEER. The chain's CDR3 is CASSTHRDRNTDTQYF. In DNA form, the CDR3 reads TGCGCCAGCAGCACACACCGGGACAGGAACACAGATACGCAGTATTTT.

The chain combines TRBV19 with TRBJ2-7, with TRBD1 identical over 7 bases. The CDR3 is 14 amino acids. The V gene's germline CDR1 is LNHDA and CDR2 SQIVND (reference sequence). The V and J ends lost 0 bases and 5 bases, in that order; junction bases with no gene match: 4. The CDR3 DNA follows: TGTGCCAGTAGTATAGATGAGGGGGCCAACGAGCAGTACTTC. As protein: CASSIDEGANEQYF.

This sequence joins TRBV29-1 and TRBJ2-7, with no clear D. This CDR3 has 12 residues. Per germline, CDR1 SQVTM and CDR2 ANQGSEA. CDR3 sequence (DNA): TGCAGTTTCGCAACCAGCTCCTACGAGCAGTACTTC. Protein product: CSFATSSYEQYF.

The chain combines TRBV7-9 with TRBJ1-2; D gene unclear. Germline V lookup: CDR1 SEHNR, CDR2 FQNEAQ (reference sequence). This CDR3 contains 17 residues. Deletions cut 1 base from V and 0 bases from J, with 15 bases between. For the CDR3, the DNA is TGTGCCAGCAGCTTAGGGCAGGCCACCATGGCTAACTATGGCTACACCTTC. Translating gives CASSLGQATMANYGYTF.

This clone was counted once. Other DNA sequences in the same sample also yield this CDR3. The CDR3 DNA reads as TGTGCCAGCTCGCCGGGGAGTGACTATGGCTACACCTTC. Residues: CASSPGSDYGYTF. The gene calls are TRBV18 and TRBJ1-2; no clear D. CDR3 length: 13 amino acids. Trimming removed 6 bases at V and 3 bases at J, with 11 bases between. CDR1 is KGHSH and CDR2 is LQKENI in the germline V gene. The complete variable domain, with remaining parts taken from reference TRBV18 and TRBJ1-2, reads NAGVMQNPRHLVRRRGQEARLRCSPMKGHSHVYWYRQLPEEGLKFMVYLQKENIIDESGMPKERFSAEFPKEGPSILRIQQVVRGDSAAYFCASSPGSDYGYTFGSGTRLTVV.

The genes are TRBV27 and TRBJ2-5, with a tentative D call TRBD2 (6 bases). CDR1 and CDR2 from the germline V gene are MNHEY and SMNVEV (reference sequence). The CDR3 runs to 13 residues. Trimming shortened V by 5 bases and J by 5 bases, and 12 bases separated the two germline ends. CDR3 bases: TGTGCCAGCAGTGCTTGGAGCGGGGAGACCCAGTACTTC. Residues: CASSAWSGETQYF.

This chain links TRBV19 with TRBJ1-6; D unresolved. Germline V gene data show CDR1 as LNHDA and CDR2 as SQIVND (reference sequence). This CDR3 is 13 amino acids long. The V end was cut by 7 bases, the J end by 8 bases, with 12 bases between. CDR3: CASTGMPDSPLHF. The CDR3 coding sequence is TGTGCCAGTACCGGGATGCCGGATTCACCCCTCCACTTT.

This clone showed up just a few times. This chain links TRBV5-4 with TRBJ2-7; D may be TRBD1 (7 bases). Trimming took 0 bases from V and 3 from J, leaving 10 bases between them. This CDR3 has 14 residues. Germline V CDR1 and CDR2: SGHNT, YYREEE (reference sequence). The CDR3 DNA reads as TGTGCCAGCAGCTTGGCAGGGGGAGGCTACGAGCAGTACTTC. Amino acid sequence: CASSLAGGGYEQYF.

The chain uses TRBV14 and TRBJ2-5; TRBD1 is a possible D gene (6 bases). CDR3 length equals 14 residues. CDR1 is SGHDN and CDR2 is FVKESK in the germline V gene. V lost 2 bases and J lost 5, with 12 bases in between. CDR3 sequence reads: CASSQLSQGETQYF. CDR3 in DNA: TGTGCCAGCAGCCAACTCAGTCAGGGGGAGACCCAGTACTTC.

This clone was counted a single time. The chain is built from TRBV5-4 and TRBJ2-7; TRBD2 matches at 7 bases. V was pared by 0 bases and J by 1 base, with 4 bases of the junction left unmatched. Per the germline V gene, CDR1 is SGHNT and CDR2 is YYREEE (reference sequence). CDR3 length: 15 amino acids. CDR3 bases: TGTGCCAGCAGCTTGGTGGCTAGCGGATCCTACGAGCAGTACTTC. Translating it yields CASSLVASGSYEQYF.

V and J are TRBV5-1 and TRBJ2-5; TRBD2 matches at 7 bases. The junction had 2 bases not matched to a gene; V was cut back by 4 bases and J by 2 bases. Germline CDR1 is SGHRS and CDR2 is YFSETQ. This CDR3 is 13 amino acids long. The CDR3 here is CASSPGGQETQYF. CDR3 DNA sequence: TGCGCCAGCAGCCCCGGGGGGCAAGAGACCCAGTACTTC.

V is TRBV12-3 or TRBV12-4 and J is TRBJ2-3, with D uncertain. The CDR3 loop spans 12 amino acids. Trimming took 6 bases from V and 5 from J, leaving 9 bases between them. CDR3 residues: CASRPSGDTQYF. CDR3 bases: TGTGCCAGCAGACCTTCCGGAGATACGCAGTATTTT.

The chain recombines TRBV4-1 with TRBJ2-7; D may be TRBD1 (5 bases). The CDR3 is made up of 14 amino acids. From germline, CDR1 is MGHRA and CDR2 YSYEKL. Trimming took off 1 base at V and 4 bases at J, with 11 bases between the two ends. The chain's CDR3 is CASSQGGAGYEQYF. CDR3 in DNA: TGCGCCAGCAGCCAAGGGGGCGCCGGATACGAGCAGTACTTC.

The gene calls are TRBV4-1 and TRBJ2-1, with D possibly matching TRBD2 (6 bases). The germline V and J ends were trimmed by 4 bases and 6 bases, with 19 bases remaining between them. Germline lookup yields CDR1 MGHRA and CDR2 YSYEKL. The CDR3 sequence is 16 residues long. The CDR3 DNA is TGCGCCAGCAGCCTGCTGGTAGCGGCACCGTCCAATGAGCAGTTCTTC. Amino acids: CASSLLVAAPSNEQFF.

This chain connects TRBV18 to TRBJ2-2, with D uncertain. CDR3 length: 19 amino acids. The germline V gene encodes CDR1 KGHSH and CDR2 LQKENI. V was pared by 3 bases and J by 0 bases, with 20 bases between. DNA of the CDR3: TGTGCCAGCTCACCCGTACTCACTTCCCCCCCCGCGAACACCGGGGAGCTGTTTTTT. Its protein is CASSPVLTSPPANTGELFF.

V usage is TRBV7-9 and J usage is TRBJ2-2, with TRBD2 as a possible D gene (5 bases). Trimming removed 10 bases at V and 6 bases at J, with 27 bases between. From germline, CDR1 is SEHNR and CDR2 FQNEAQ (reference sequence). The length of the CDR3 is 17 residues. The CDR3 DNA sequence: TGTGCCACTTACCCCCCCTTTAGTTCGGGGATGGCCGGGGAGCTGTTTTTT. As protein: CATYPPFSSGMAGELFF.

The genes are TRBV2 and TRBJ1-4, with 8 bases fitting TRBD1. The CDR3 is 15 amino acids. From germline, CDR1 is SNHLY and CDR2 FYNNEI. V shed 7 bases and J 3 bases; nucleotides not matched to a gene: 7. CDR3 bases: TGTGCCAGCACTCTCGACAGGGGATCTAATGAAAAACTGTTTTTT. Translating gives CASTLDRGSNEKLFF. Full variable domain (remainder filled in from reference TRBV2 and TRBJ1-4): EPEVTQTPSHQVTQMGQEVILRCVPISNHLYFYWYRQILGQKVEFLVSFYNNEISEKSEIFDDQFSVERPDGSNFTLKIRSTKLEDSAMYFCASTLDRGSNEKLFFGSGTQLSVL.

V is TRBV28 and J is TRBJ2-1; 11 bases match TRBD2. J was trimmed by 6 bases and V by 8 bases; bases with no gene match: 9. Germline CDR1 MDHEN, CDR2 SYDVKM. This CDR3 spans 15 amino acids. The chain's CDR3 is CASCHWTSGPNEQFF. Here the CDR3 DNA reads TGTGCCAGCTGCCACTGGACTAGCGGGCCCAATGAGCAGTTCTTC.

The CDR3 loop reads CASSQRADYGYTF. For the CDR3, the DNA is TGTGCCAGTAGTCAGAGGGCGGACTATGGCTACACCTTC. V and J are TRBV19 and TRBJ1-2; D not certain. The V end lost 5 bases, the J end lost 3 bases, and 10 bases lay between the germline ends. Germline V gene sequence: CDR1 LNHDA, CDR2 SQIVND (reference sequence). CDR3 length equals 13 residues. The full variable domain, rest sourced from reference TRBV19 and TRBJ1-2, is DGGITQSPKYLFRKEGQNVTLSCEQNLNHDAMYWYRQDPGQGLRLIYYSQIVNDFQKGDIAEGYSVSREKKESFPLTVTSAQKNPTAFYLCASSQRADYGYTFGSGTRLTVV.

The gene calls are TRBV19 and TRBJ1-1; D is unclear. V dropped 6 bases and J dropped 0 bases, with 11 bases sitting between them. Germline lookup yields CDR1 LNHDA and CDR2 SQIVND (reference sequence). This CDR3 is 14 amino acids long. Here the CDR3 DNA reads TGTGCCAGTAGAGACAAGGATATGAACACTGAAGCTTTCTTT. This translates into CASRDKDMNTEAFF.

The gene calls are TRBV5-4 and TRBJ1-1, with D unresolved. The V end lost 3 bases, the J end lost 2 bases, and 11 bases lay between the germline ends. CDR3 size: 14 residues. The germline V gene encodes CDR1 SGHNT and CDR2 YYREEE (reference sequence). The CDR3 DNA reads as TGTGCCAGCAGCTCGGGGTTGACTAACACTGAAGCTTTCTTT. Translation: CASSSGLTNTEAFF.

The rearrangement uses TRBV5-5 and TRBJ1-4; 7 nucleotides match TRBD1. CDR3 length equals 16 residues. Germline CDR1 SGHKS, CDR2 YYEKEE (reference sequence). The V gene end was trimmed by 4 bases and the J gene end by 8 bases; junction bases not matched to a gene: 14. For the CDR3, the DNA is TGTGCCAGCAGCCTCAGAATCACAGGGGCGGGGGAAAAACTGTTTTTT. Amino acid sequence: CASSLRITGAGEKLFF.

The chain combines TRBV28 with TRBJ1-1; tentatively, D is TRBD1 (6 bases). V was pared by 5 bases and J by 3 bases, with 16 bases between. Per germline, CDR1 MDHEN and CDR2 SYDVKM. The CDR3 is 15 residues long. CDR3 sequence (DNA): TGTGCCAGCAGTACCAGGGGACGGTCTCACACTGAAGCTTTCTTT. This translates into CASSTRGRSHTEAFF.

This chain joins TRBV7-2 and TRBJ2-7, with 9 positions matching TRBD2. Unmatched junction bases numbered 8, after V lost 0 bases and J lost 2 bases. From germline, CDR1 is SGHTA and CDR2 FQGNSA. The CDR3 loop spans 17 amino acids. The CDR3: CASSLAAGGTLPYEQYF. CDR3 bases: TGTGCCAGCAGCTTAGCCGCGGGGGGGACTCTTCCCTACGAGCAGTACTTC.

The V call is TRBV5-8, the J call TRBJ2-7; D call uncertain. This CDR3 is 14 amino acids long. The germline V gene has CDR1 SGHTS and CDR2 YDEGEE. The ends were cut back, 4 bases at V and 6 bases at J, with 17 bases in the middle. The CDR3 region is CASSGSPGYREQYF. In DNA, the CDR3 is TGTGCCAGCAGCGGATCACCAGGCTACCGCGAGCAGTACTTC.

The V and J genes are TRBV7-8 and TRBJ1-2, with 10 bases lining up with TRBD1. The CDR3 contains 14 residues. J was trimmed by 4 bases and V by 5 bases; bases with no gene match: 4. Germline assignment: CDR1 SGHVS and CDR2 FQNEAQ. The DNA for the CDR3 is TGTGCCAGCAGCGACAGGGGGCGCAGCTATGGCTACACCTTC. Translated: CASSDRGRSYGYTF.

The chain uses TRBV2 and TRBJ1-6; D is undetermined. CDR1 SNHLY and CDR2 FYNNEI come from the germline V gene. The CDR3 consists of 14 residues. The V end was cut by 7 bases, the J end by 9 bases, with 16 bases between. The CDR3, as DNA: TGTGCCAGCAAAATTCGGGGTCCCACTTCACCCCTCCACTTT. It encodes CASKIRGPTSPLHF.

The rearrangement links TRBV6-2 or TRBV6-3 to TRBJ1-5; TRBD1 is a possible D gene (6 bases). Trimming took 2 bases from V and 7 from J, leaving 15 bases between them. Per germline, CDR1 MNHEY and CDR2 SVGEGT. CDR3 length: 15 amino acids. The CDR3 DNA reads TGTGCCAGCAGTTACGAACAGGGATTTGGGCAGCCCCAGCATTTT. Its translation: CASSYEQGFGQPQHF.